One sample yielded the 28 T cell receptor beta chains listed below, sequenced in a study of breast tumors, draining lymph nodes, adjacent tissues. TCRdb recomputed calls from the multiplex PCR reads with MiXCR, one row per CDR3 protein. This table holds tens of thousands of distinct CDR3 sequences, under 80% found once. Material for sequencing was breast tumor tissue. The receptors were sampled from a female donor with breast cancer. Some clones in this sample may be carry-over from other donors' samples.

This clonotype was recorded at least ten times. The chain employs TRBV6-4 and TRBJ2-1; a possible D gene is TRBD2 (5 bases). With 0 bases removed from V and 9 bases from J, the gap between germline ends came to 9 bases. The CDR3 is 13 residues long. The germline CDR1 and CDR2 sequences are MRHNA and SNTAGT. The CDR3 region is CASSDSDSGEQFF. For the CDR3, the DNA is TGTGCCAGCAGTGACTCGGACTCCGGTGAGCAGTTCTTC.

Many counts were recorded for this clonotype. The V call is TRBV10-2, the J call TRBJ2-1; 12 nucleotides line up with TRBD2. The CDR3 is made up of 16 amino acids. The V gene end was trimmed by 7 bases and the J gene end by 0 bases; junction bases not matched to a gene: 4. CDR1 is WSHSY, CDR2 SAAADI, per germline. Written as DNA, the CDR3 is TGCGCCAGCATTGGGACTAGCGGGCTCTCCTACAATGAGCAGTTCTTC. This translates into CASIGTSGLSYNEQFF.

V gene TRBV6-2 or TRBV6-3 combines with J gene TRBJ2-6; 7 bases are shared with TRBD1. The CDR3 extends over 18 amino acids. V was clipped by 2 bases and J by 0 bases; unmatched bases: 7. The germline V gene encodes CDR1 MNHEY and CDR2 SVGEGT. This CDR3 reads CASSYKRGRASGANVLTF. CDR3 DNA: TGTGCCAGCAGTTACAAAAGGGGGCGAGCCTCTGGGGCCAACGTCCTGACTTTC.

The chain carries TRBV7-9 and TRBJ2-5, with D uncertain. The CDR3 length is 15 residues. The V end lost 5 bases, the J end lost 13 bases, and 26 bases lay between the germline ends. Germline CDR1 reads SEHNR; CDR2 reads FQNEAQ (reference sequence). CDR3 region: CASSGRPVLQEALYF. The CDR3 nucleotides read TGTGCCAGCAGCGGAAGACCGGTGCTCCAAGAGGCCCTGTACTTC.

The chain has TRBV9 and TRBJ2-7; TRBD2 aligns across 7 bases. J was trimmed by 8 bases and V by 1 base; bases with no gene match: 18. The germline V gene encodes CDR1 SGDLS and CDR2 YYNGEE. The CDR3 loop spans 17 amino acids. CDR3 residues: CASSVTGEAGIQGQQYF. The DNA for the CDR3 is TGTGCCAGCAGCGTAACGGGTGAAGCGGGGATTCAGGGACAGCAGTACTTC.

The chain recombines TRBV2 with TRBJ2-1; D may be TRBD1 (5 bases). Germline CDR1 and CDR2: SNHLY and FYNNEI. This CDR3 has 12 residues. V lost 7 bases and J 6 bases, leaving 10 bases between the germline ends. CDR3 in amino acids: CASNRQINEQFF. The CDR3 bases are TGTGCCAGCAACAGACAGATCAATGAGCAGTTCTTC.

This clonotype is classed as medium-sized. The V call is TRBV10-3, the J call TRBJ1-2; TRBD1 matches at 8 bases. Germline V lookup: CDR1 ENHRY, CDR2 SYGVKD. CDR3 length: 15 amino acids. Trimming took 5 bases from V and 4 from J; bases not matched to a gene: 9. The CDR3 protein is CAISLQTGGGYGYTF. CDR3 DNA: TGTGCCATCAGTTTACAAACAGGGGGAGGCTATGGCTACACCTTC.

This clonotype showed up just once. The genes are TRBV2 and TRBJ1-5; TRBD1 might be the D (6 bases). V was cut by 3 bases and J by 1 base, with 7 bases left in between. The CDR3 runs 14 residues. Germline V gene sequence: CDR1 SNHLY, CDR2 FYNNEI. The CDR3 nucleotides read TGTGCCAGCAGTGATGGGACAAGCAATCAGCCCCAGCATTTT. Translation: CASSDGTSNQPQHF.

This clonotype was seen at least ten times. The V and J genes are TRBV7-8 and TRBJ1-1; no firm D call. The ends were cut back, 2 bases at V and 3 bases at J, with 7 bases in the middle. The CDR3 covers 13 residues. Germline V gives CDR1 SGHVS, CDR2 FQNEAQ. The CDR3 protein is CASSLSQYTEAFF. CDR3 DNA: TGTGCCAGCAGCTTAAGTCAGTACACTGAAGCTTTCTTT.

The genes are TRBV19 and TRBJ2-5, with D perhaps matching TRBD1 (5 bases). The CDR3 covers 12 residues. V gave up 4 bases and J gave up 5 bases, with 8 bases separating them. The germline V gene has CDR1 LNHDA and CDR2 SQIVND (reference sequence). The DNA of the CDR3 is TGTGCCAGTAGTAATCCAGGGGAGACCCAGTACTTC. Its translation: CASSNPGETQYF.

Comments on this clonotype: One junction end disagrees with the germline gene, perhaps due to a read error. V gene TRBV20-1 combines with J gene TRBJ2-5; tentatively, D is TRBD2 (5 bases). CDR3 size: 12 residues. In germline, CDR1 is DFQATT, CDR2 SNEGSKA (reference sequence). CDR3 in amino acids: CSAPAPGETPYF. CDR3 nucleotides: TGCAGTGCCCCCGCTCCCGGGGAGACCCCGTACTTC.

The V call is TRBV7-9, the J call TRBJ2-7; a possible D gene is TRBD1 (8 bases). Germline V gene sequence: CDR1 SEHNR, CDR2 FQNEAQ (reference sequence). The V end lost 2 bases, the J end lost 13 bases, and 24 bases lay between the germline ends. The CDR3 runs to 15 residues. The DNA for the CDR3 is TGTGCCAGCAGCTTAAACAGGGGGGGGGTTGGCTACAACTACTTC. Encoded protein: CASSLNRGGVGYNYF.

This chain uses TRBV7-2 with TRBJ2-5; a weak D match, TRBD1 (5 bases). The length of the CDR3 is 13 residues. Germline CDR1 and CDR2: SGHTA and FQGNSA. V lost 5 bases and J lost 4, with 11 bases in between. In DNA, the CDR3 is TGTGCCAGCAGCCAACAGGCAGGAGAGACCCAGTACTTC. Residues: CASSQQAGETQYF.

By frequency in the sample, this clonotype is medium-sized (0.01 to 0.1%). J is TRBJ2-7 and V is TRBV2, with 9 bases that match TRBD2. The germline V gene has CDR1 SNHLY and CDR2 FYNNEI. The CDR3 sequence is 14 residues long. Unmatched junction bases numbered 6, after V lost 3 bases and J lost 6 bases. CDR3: CASSDSGSEREQYF. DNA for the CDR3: TGTGCCAGCAGTGATAGCGGGAGTGAGCGCGAGCAGTACTTC.

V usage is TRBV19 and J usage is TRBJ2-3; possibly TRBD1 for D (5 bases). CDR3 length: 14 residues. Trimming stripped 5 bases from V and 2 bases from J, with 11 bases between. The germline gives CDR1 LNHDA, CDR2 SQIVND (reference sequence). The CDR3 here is CASSFSRDTDTQYF. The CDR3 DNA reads TGTGCCAGTAGTTTCAGCAGGGACACAGATACGCAGTATTTT.

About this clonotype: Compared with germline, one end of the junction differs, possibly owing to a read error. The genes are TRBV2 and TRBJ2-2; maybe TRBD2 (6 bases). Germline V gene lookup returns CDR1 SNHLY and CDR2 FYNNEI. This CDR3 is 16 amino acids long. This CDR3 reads CASSELGGMNTGGLFF. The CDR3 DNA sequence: TGTGCCAGCAGTGAATTGGGCGGGATGAACACCGGGGGGCTGTTTTTT.

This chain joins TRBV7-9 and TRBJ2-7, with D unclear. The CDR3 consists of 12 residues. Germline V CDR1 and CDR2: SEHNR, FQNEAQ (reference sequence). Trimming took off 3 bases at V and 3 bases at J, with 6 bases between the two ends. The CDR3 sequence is CASSFISYEQYF. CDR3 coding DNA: TGTGCCAGCAGCTTTATCAGCTACGAGCAGTACTTC.

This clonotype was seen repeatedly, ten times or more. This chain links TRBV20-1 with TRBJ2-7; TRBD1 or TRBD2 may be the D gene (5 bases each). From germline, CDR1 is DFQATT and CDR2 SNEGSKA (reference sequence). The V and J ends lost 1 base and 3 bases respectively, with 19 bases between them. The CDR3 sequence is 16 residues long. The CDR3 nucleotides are TGCAGTGCTAGAGGGGACGGGACGCCTGGTCACTACGAGCAGTACTTC. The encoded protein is CSARGDGTPGHYEQYF.

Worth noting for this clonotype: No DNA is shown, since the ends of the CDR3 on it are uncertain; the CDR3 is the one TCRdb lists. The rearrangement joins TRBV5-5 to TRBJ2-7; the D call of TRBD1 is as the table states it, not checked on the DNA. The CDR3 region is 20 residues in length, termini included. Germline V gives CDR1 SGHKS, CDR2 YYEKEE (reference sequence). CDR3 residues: CDSSFYICSAQILQGNEQYF.

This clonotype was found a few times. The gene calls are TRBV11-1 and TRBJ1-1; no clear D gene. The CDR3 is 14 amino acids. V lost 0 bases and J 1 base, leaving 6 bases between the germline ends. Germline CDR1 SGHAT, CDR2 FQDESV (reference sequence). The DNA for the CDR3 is TGTGCCAGCAGCTTAGCGATGGCGAACACTGAAGCTTTCTTT. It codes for CASSLAMANTEAFF. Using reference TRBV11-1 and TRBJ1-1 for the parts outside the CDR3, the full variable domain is EAEVAQSPRYKITEKSQAVAFWCDPISGHATLYWYRQILGQGPELLVQFQDESVVDDSQLPKDRFSAERLKGVDSTLKIQPAELGDSAMYLCASSLAMANTEAFFGQGTRLTVV.

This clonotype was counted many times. Here the CDR3 DNA reads TGCGCCAGCAGCGCCGGGACGGCGAACTATGGCTACACCTTC. Its translation: CASSAGTANYGYTF. The chain links TRBV5-1 to TRBJ1-2, with D perhaps matching TRBD1 (5 bases). The V gene lost 4 bases and the J gene lost 2 bases, with 12 bases spanning the gap. Per germline, CDR1 SGHRS and CDR2 YFSETQ. The CDR3 has 14 amino acids.

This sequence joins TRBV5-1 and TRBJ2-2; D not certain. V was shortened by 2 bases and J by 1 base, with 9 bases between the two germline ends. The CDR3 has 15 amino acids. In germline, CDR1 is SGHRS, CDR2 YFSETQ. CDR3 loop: CASSFVAGNTGELFF. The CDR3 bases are TGCGCCAGCAGCTTTGTTGCCGGGAACACCGGGGAGCTGTTTTTT. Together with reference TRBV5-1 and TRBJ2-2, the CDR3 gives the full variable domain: KAGVTQTPRYLIKTRGQQVTLSCSPISGHRSVSWYQQTPGQGLQFLFEYFSETQRNKGNFPGRFSGRQFSNSRSEMNVSTLELGDSALYLCASSFVAGNTGELFFGEGSRLTVL.

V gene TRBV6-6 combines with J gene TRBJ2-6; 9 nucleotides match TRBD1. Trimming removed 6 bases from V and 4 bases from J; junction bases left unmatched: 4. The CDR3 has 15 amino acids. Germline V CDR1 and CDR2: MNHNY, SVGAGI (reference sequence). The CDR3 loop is CASRGDRAGANVLTF. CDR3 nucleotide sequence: TGTGCCAGCAGGGGGGACAGGGCCGGGGCCAACGTCCTGACTTTC.

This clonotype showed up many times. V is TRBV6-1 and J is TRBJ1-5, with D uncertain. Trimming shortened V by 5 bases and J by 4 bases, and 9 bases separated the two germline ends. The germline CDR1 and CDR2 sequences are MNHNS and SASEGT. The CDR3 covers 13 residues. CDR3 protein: CASSTEGNQPQHF. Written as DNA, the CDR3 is TGTGCCAGCAGTACTGAGGGTAATCAGCCCCAGCATTTT.

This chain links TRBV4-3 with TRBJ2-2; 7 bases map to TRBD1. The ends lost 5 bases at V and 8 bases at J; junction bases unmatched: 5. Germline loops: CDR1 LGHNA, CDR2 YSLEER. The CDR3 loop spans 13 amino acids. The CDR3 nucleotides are TGCGCCAGCAGCATACACAGGGGAGGGGAGCTGTTTTTT. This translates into CASSIHRGGELFF.

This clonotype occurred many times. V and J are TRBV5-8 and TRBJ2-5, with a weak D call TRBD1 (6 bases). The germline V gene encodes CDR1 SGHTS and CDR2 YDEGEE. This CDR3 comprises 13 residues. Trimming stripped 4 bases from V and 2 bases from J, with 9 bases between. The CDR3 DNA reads TGTGCCAGCAGCGGGGGCAGGCAAGAGACCCAGTACTTC. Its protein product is CASSGGRQETQYF.

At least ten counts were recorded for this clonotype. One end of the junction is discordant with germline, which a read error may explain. This CDR3 is CASSHSGSLYNEQFF. CDR3 in DNA: TGTGCCAGCAGTCACTCGGGAAGCTTGTACAATGAGCAGTTCTTC. This chain uses TRBV6-5 with TRBJ2-1; D is possibly TRBD2 (5 bases). Germline CDR1 reads MNHEY; CDR2 reads SVGAGI. The CDR3 loop spans 15 amino acids.

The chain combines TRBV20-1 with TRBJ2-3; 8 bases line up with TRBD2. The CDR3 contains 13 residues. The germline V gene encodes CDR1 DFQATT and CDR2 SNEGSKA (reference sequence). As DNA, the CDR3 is TGCAGCGGAATAGCGGGGTCCACAGATACGCAGTATTTT. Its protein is CSGIAGSTDTQYF.